A single sample is the source of the 23 T cell receptor beta chains below, sequenced in a study of identifying expanded T cells in peripheral blood. Assay: immunoSEQ multiplex PCR; the TCRdb copy retains only in-frame clones and omits some. The sample consists of tens of thousands of clones, 84% of them appearing once. Input material: blood. Source of these receptors: a person between 18 and 70 years old in good health.

The chain is built from TRBV6-1 and TRBJ2-7; no firm D call. The germline V gene encodes CDR1 MNHNS and CDR2 SASEGT. This CDR3 contains 13 residues. Trimming took 2 bases from V and 3 from J, leaving 8 bases between them. CDR3 in amino acids: CASSETGDYEQYF. The CDR3 DNA sequence: TGTGCCAGCAGTGAAACTGGGGACTACGAGCAGTACTTC.

The count of this clone is one. The chain employs TRBV11-2 and TRBJ1-2; D is perhaps TRBD1 (5 bases). Germline V gene data show CDR1 as SGHAT and CDR2 as FQNNGV. The CDR3 totals 14 residues. V was shortened by 4 bases and J by 5 bases, with 14 bases between the two germline ends. The CDR3 loop reads CASSSGTSGYGYTF. CDR3 nucleotides: TGTGCCAGCAGCTCTGGGACTTCGGGATATGGCTACACCTTC.

This clone was seen a few times. The rearrangement uses TRBV7-2 and TRBJ2-7, with 14 positions matching TRBD2. The V segment lost 4 bases and the J segment 4 bases; nucleotides outside the gene matches: 6. This CDR3 region has 16 residues. The germline V gene has CDR1 SGHTA and CDR2 FQGNSA. The CDR3 DNA sequence: TGTGCCAGCAGCTCTCGGACTAGCGGGAGGCTATACGAGCAGTACTTC. It translates to CASSSRTSGRLYEQYF.

This clone has just one count. The rearrangement joins TRBV6-5 to TRBJ2-3; 8 bases align to TRBD2. V gave up 2 bases and J gave up 3 bases; unmatched junction bases: 4. Germline loops: CDR1 MNHEY, CDR2 SVGAGI. The CDR3 is 15 amino acids. CDR3 nucleotide sequence: TGTGCCAGCAGTTACCCGGGAGGGCCGACAGATACGCAGTATTTT. Amino acids: CASSYPGGPTDTQYF.

The chain joins TRBV11-2 to TRBJ1-3; D not certain. Germline V lookup: CDR1 SGHAT, CDR2 FQNNGV. CDR3 length: 15 residues. V was shortened by 3 bases and J by 4 bases, with 13 bases between the two germline ends. In DNA, the CDR3 is TGTGCCAGCAGCTTTAACACGGGTACCGGAAACACCATATATTTT. Protein product: CASSFNTGTGNTIYF.

V gene TRBV6-5 combines with J gene TRBJ2-7; D uncertain. The CDR3 totals 15 residues. The germline gives CDR1 MNHEY, CDR2 SVGAGI. V gave up 0 bases and J gave up 3 bases, with 12 bases separating them. In DNA form, the CDR3 reads TGTGCCAGCAGTTACTCGGTTGATTCTTTCTACGAGCAGTACTTC. Its translation is CASSYSVDSFYEQYF.

V is TRBV12-5 and J is TRBJ2-1; 11 nucleotides align to TRBD1. The CDR3 consists of 13 residues. Per the germline V gene, CDR1 is LGHNT and CDR2 is FRNRAP. J was trimmed by 7 bases and V by 11 bases; bases with no gene match: 7. The CDR3 sequence is CASRDRGKNEQFF. CDR3 bases: TGTGCTTCCCGGGACAGGGGGAAAAATGAGCAGTTCTTC.

V usage is TRBV5-4 and J usage is TRBJ1-5, with 7 bases fitting TRBD1. Trimming cost V 3 bases and J 4 bases; bases outside gene matches: 7. Germline CDR1 SGHNT, CDR2 YYREEE (reference sequence). The CDR3 runs 15 residues. The CDR3 sequence is CASSSGTEQNQPQHF. The CDR3 DNA reads TGTGCCAGCAGCTCCGGGACAGAGCAAAATCAGCCCCAGCATTTT.

This clone showed up many times. This chain joins TRBV10-3 and TRBJ1-5; 7 nucleotides match TRBD1. Germline assignment: CDR1 ENHRY and CDR2 SYGVKD. V gave up 3 bases and J gave up 7 bases; unmatched junction bases: 18. The CDR3 length is 18 residues. The CDR3 DNA is TGTGCCATCAGTGATCCGTCAATTACAGGGGAGGGGCCCCAGCCCCAGCATTTT. Its protein is CAISDPSITGEGPQPQHF.

This clone occurred a few times. The V gene is TRBV20-1, the J gene TRBJ2-5; D gene unclear. The germline gives CDR1 DFQATT, CDR2 SNEGSKA (reference sequence). The CDR3 is made up of 11 amino acids. Trimming removed 3 bases at V and 5 bases at J, with 7 bases between. CDR3 residues: CSARGWETQYF. The CDR3 DNA is TGCAGTGCTAGGGGATGGGAGACCCAGTACTTC.

V usage is TRBV10-3 and J usage is TRBJ2-1; 12 positions match TRBD2. V was clipped by 8 bases and J by 8 bases; unmatched bases: 7. This CDR3 region has 14 residues. From germline, CDR1 is ENHRY and CDR2 SYGVKD. The CDR3 region has the DNA TGTGCCATCGCGACTAGCGGGAGAGATTATGAGCAGTTCTTC. Translating it yields CAIATSGRDYEQFF.

This rearrangement joins TRBV15 to TRBJ1-5, with a weak D call TRBD1 (6 bases). Germline V lookup: CDR1 LNHNV, CDR2 YYDKDF (reference sequence). V was trimmed by 0 bases and J by 6 bases, leaving 12 bases between them. CDR3 length: 15 residues. The CDR3 sequence is CATSRDRGSGQPQHF. CDR3 bases: TGTGCCACCAGCAGAGATAGGGGGTCCGGTCAGCCCCAGCATTTT.

This rearrangement joins TRBV7-9 to TRBJ2-7, with D possibly TRBD2 on 5 matching bases. Germline V gene data show CDR1 as SEHNR and CDR2 as FQNEAQ (reference sequence). Trimming removed 3 bases from V and 0 bases from J, with 9 bases in between. This CDR3 comprises 14 residues. CDR3 sequence: CASSLGAASYEQYF. The CDR3 coding sequence is TGTGCCAGCAGCTTGGGAGCGGCCTCCTACGAGCAGTACTTC.

Of note for this clone: Sequence at one end of the junction differs from germline and may be a read error. This chain uses TRBV7-7 with TRBJ2-5, with TRBD2 matching 9 bases. Germline V lookup: CDR1 SSHAT, CDR2 FNYEAQ (reference sequence). CDR3 length: 15 residues. CDR3 sequence (DNA): TGTGCTAGCAGCTCCGCTAGCGGGACGCAAGAGACCCAGTACTTC. It encodes CASSSASGTQETQYF.

The chain is built from TRBV28 and TRBJ2-3, with TRBD2 matching 9 bases. This CDR3 spans 16 amino acids. Germline lookup yields CDR1 MDHEN and CDR2 SYDVKM. Trimming cost V 5 bases and J 2 bases; bases outside gene matches: 8. The CDR3 here is CASSIIAGEATDTQYF. CDR3 in DNA: TGTGCCAGCAGTATAATAGCGGGAGAGGCCACAGATACGCAGTATTTT. Together with reference TRBV28 and TRBJ2-3, the CDR3 gives the full variable domain: DVKVTQSSRYLVKRTGEKVFLECVQDMDHENMFWYRQDPGLGLRLIYFSYDVKMKEKGDIPEGYSVSREKKERFSLILESASTNQTSMYLCASSIIAGEATDTQYFGPGTRLTVL.

The V call is TRBV11-3, the J call TRBJ2-7; 8 nucleotides line up with TRBD1. V shed 4 bases and J 3 bases; nucleotides not matched to a gene: 23. This CDR3 is 20 amino acids long. The V gene's germline CDR1 is SGHNT and CDR2 YENEEA. The CDR3 reads CASSYNREQDRVLVFYEQYF. The CDR3 DNA is TGTGCCAGCAGCTACAATCGGGAGCAGGACAGGGTACTTGTATTCTACGAGCAGTACTTC. Using reference TRBV11-3 and TRBJ2-7 for the parts outside the CDR3, the full variable domain is EAGVVQSPRYKIIEKKQPVAFWCNPISGHNTLYWYLQNLGQGPELLIRYENEEAVDDSQLPKDRFSAERLKGVDSTLKIQPAELGDSAVYLCASSYNREQDRVLVFYEQYFGPGTRLTVT.

The V gene is TRBV6-5, the J gene TRBJ2-3; possible D gene TRBD2, 5 bases. Trimming pared 3 bases from V and 11 bases from J, leaving 9 bases between. Germline V CDR1 and CDR2: MNHEY, SVGAGI. The CDR3 is made up of 11 amino acids. CDR3 residues: CASSYSARQYF. For the CDR3, the DNA is TGTGCCAGCAGTTATAGCGCCCGGCAGTATTTT.

The gene calls are TRBV4-3 and TRBJ1-5; tentatively, D is TRBD1 (5 bases). The length of the CDR3 is 14 residues. V lost 4 bases, J lost 7 bases, and 14 bases lay in between. Germline CDR1 is LGHNA and CDR2 is YSLEER. In nucleotides, the CDR3 is TGCGCCAGCAGCCCCCGGGGGGGTGGCCAGCCCCAGCATTTT. It translates to CASSPRGGGQPQHF.

The rearrangement uses TRBV19 and TRBJ2-2, with D possibly TRBD2 on 6 matching bases. The CDR3 has 17 residues. Trimming cost V 7 bases and J 2 bases, with 20 bases left between them. Germline loops: CDR1 LNHDA, CDR2 SQIVND (reference sequence). This CDR3 reads CASTPRGEARNTGELFF. The DNA for the CDR3 is TGTGCCAGTACCCCTCGAGGGGAGGCCCGTAACACCGGGGAGCTGTTTTTT.

The J gene is TRBJ1-1, the V gene TRBV2; maybe TRBD1 (6 bases). The CDR3 loop spans 14 amino acids. CDR1 is SNHLY and CDR2 is FYNNEI in the germline V gene. V gave up 4 bases and J gave up 4 bases, with 13 bases separating them. The CDR3 DNA follows: TGTGCCAGCAGTGGTCTAAGGGGGTCCACTGAAGCTTTCTTT. This gives the protein CASSGLRGSTEAFF.

The chain joins TRBV29-1 to TRBJ2-5, with D possibly TRBD2 on 6 matching bases. V was pared by 4 bases and J by 4 bases, with 16 bases between. The CDR3 is 14 amino acids. CDR1 SQVTM and CDR2 ANQGSEA come from the germline V gene. As DNA, the CDR3 is TGCAGCGTTGGGTTGGCGGGGAGTCCAGAGACCCAGTACTTC. Protein sequence: CSVGLAGSPETQYF.

Notes on this clone: This sample also contains other DNA sequences that code for the same CDR3. The chain couples TRBV6-6 to TRBJ2-7; 7 nucleotides agree with TRBD2. Germline V gene sequence: CDR1 MNHNY, CDR2 SVGAGI (reference sequence). The CDR3 loop spans 12 amino acids. The junction had 1 base not matched to a gene; V was cut back by 5 bases and J by 3 bases. For the CDR3, the DNA is TGTGCCAGCAGTACGGGGGGCTACGAGCAGTACTTC. The encoded protein is CASSTGGYEQYF.

This chain links TRBV5-1 with TRBJ2-3, with TRBD2 identical over 11 bases. V lost 0 bases and J lost 3; bases outside the gene matches: 6. Germline V gene sequence: CDR1 SGHRS, CDR2 YFSETQ. CDR3 size: 17 residues. CDR3 residues: CASSLAGSGRATDTQYF. The CDR3 nucleotides are TGCGCCAGCAGCTTGGCGGGTAGCGGGAGGGCGACAGATACGCAGTATTTT.